What follows is one TCR beta chain and its context. The antigen is unknown. The data were taken from a study of T cell responses to AZD1222 COVID-19 vaccine. The study's findings and limits: Seropositivity was recorded at baseline in only a handful of AZD1222 recipients.

The repertoire was sequenced with immunoSEQ multiplex PCR; TCRdb's copy has only in-frame clones and lacks some. The repertoire holds 180,000 or so clones, roughly 92% seen once, with around 0.66% in the top ten. The material sequenced was peripheral blood, taken on day 0 of AZD1222 vaccination. This sequence was found in an adult in good health.

The CDR3 region is CASRLILGGGNTIYF. For the CDR3, the DNA is TGTGCCAGCAGGTTGATTCTCGGGGGTGGAAACACCATATATTTT. The rearrangement uses TRBV6-5 and TRBJ1-3; D possibly corresponds to TRBD1 (5 bases). V was clipped by 6 bases and J by 3 bases, with 15 bases between them. This CDR3 contains 15 residues. Germline V gives CDR1 MNHEY, CDR2 SVGAGI.